The rows below give T cell receptor beta chains drawn from one sample of a study of Ad26.COV2.S vaccination and SARS-CoV-2 variants. Some clones are missing from TCRdb's copy, which holds only in-frame ones; the method was immunoSEQ multiplex PCR. The sample has about half a million clones, 70% to 90% seen once. The specimen was peripheral blood, collected in a trial of Ad26.COV2.S vaccine versus placebo. The receptors shown here come from a person between 18 and 59 years old who received the Ad26.COV2.S COVID-19 vaccine or a placebo. CDR3s include the opening cysteine and the closing phenylalanine or tryptophan. The order of the fields is V gene, J gene, CDR3 protein.

V gene: TRBV2
J gene: TRBJ2-3
CDR3 protein: CASHPSTDTQYF

V gene: TRBV19
J gene: TRBJ1-1
CDR3 protein: CASSMVSRNTEAFF

V gene: TRBV28
J gene: TRBJ1-1
CDR3 protein: CASSLRGYTEAFF

V gene: TRBV7-2
J gene: TRBJ2-2
CDR3 protein: CASSPVRGNTGELFF

V gene: TRBV6-5
J gene: TRBJ1-2
CDR3 protein: CASSYGRRDYGYTF

V gene: TRBV12-3/TRBV12-4
J gene: TRBJ1-2
CDR3 protein: CATKWGGTAGYTF

V gene: TRBV28
J gene: TRBJ2-1
CDR3 protein: CASSLGVVNEQFF

V gene: TRBV5-6
J gene: TRBJ1-1
CDR3 protein: CASSFRRGITEAFF

V gene: TRBV30
J gene: TRBJ1-5
CDR3 protein: CAWNQARGSNQPQHF

V gene: TRBV6-5
J gene: TRBJ1-3
CDR3 protein: CASSYSGTGLGNTIYF